One sample yielded the 16 T cell receptor gamma chains listed below, sequenced in a study of human gamma delta and Vdelta1 T cells. For these receptors, no antigen is known. TCRdb reran clone calling via CATT on the PCR reads. The sample contains around 4,500 gamma-chain clones, more than 30% of which appear only once. Material: Vdelta1 gamma-delta T cells from blood grown in culture (DOT cells). The receptors derive from a human donor in good health.

V usage is TRGV5 and J usage is TRGJ1 or TRGJ2. With V trimmed by 3 bases and J by 11 bases, 1 base remained unmatched. CDR1 and CDR2 from the germline V gene are VINAFY and YDVSNSKD. The CDR3 has 9 amino acids. The CDR3 here is CATWDQKLF. The CDR3 coding sequence is TGTGCCACCTGGGACCAGAAACTCTTT.

The chain has TRGV8 and TRGJP2. The CDR3 has 15 amino acids. Germline V CDR1 and CDR2: VENAVY, YDSYNSRV. Trimming removed 3 bases from V and 2 bases from J; junction bases left unmatched: 6. The CDR3 DNA follows: TGTGCCACCTGGGATGGCGTCAGTAGTGATTGGATCAAGACGTTT. It translates to CATWDGVSSDWIKTF.

The gene calls are TRGV4 and TRGJ1 or TRGJ2. Per germline, CDR1 EGSTGY and CDR2 YDSYTSSV. The CDR3 spans 13 residues. The V and J ends lost 6 bases and 0 bases, in that order; junction bases with no gene match: 5. CDR3 nucleotides: TGTGCCACCTGGCCCTTGAATTATTATAAGAAACTCTTT. It is translated as CATWPLNYYKKLF.

The chain has TRGV2 and TRGJ1 or TRGJ2. Losses at the gene ends were 0 bases for V and 9 bases for J; bases not matched to a gene: 5. CDR1 and CDR2 (germline): EGSNGY, YDSYNSKV. There are 12 residues in the CDR3. CDR3 DNA sequence: TGTGCCACCTGGGACGGGCATGGTAAGAAACTCTTT. It is translated as CATWDGHGKKLF.

The V call is TRGV5, the J call TRGJ1 or TRGJ2. CDR1 VINAFY and CDR2 YDVSNSKD come from the germline V gene. V shed 0 bases and J 2 bases; nucleotides not matched to a gene: 4. CDR3 length equals 14 residues. The CDR3 spells CATWDRLHYYKKLF. For the CDR3, the DNA is TGTGCCACCTGGGACAGGCTTCATTATTATAAGAAACTCTTT.

By sample fraction, this clone is medium-sized. The gene calls are TRGV4 and TRGJ1 or TRGJ2. Trimming removed 0 bases from V and 3 bases from J; junction bases left unmatched: 2. This CDR3 has 13 amino acids. The germline V gene has CDR1 EGSTGY and CDR2 YDSYTSSV. The CDR3 coding sequence is TGTGCCACCTGGGATGGGTTTTATTATAAGAAACTCTTT. Its translation is CATWDGFYYKKLF.

The rearrangement links TRGV3 to TRGJ1 or TRGJ2. V lost 6 bases and J lost 1; bases outside the gene matches: 9. The CDR3 contains 14 residues. Germline V gene lookup returns CDR1 VTNTFY and CDR2 YDVSTARD (reference sequence). The CDR3: CATWKKTNYYKKLF. The CDR3 DNA follows: TGTGCCACCTGGAAAAAAACTAATTATTATAAGAAACTCTTT.

The V gene is TRGV4, the J gene TRGJ1 or TRGJ2. Germline V lookup: CDR1 EGSTGY, CDR2 YDSYTSSV. CDR3 length equals 15 residues. Trimming removed 4 bases from V and 3 bases from J; junction bases left unmatched: 12. CDR3 nucleotide sequence: TGTGCCACCTGGGACGACTCACTATTTTATTATAAGAAACTCTTT. Translation gives CATWDDSLFYYKKLF.

This clone was observed a few times. Other nucleotide sequences from this sample produce the same CDR3. The rearrangement links TRGV4 to TRGJ1 or TRGJ2. The CDR3 loop spans 11 amino acids. V lost 0 bases, J lost 11 bases, and 4 bases stayed unmatched. Germline V lookup: CDR1 EGSTGY, CDR2 YDSYTSSV. CDR3 residues: CATWDGRQKLF. CDR3 DNA sequence: TGTGCCACCTGGGATGGGCGTCAGAAACTCTTT.

The V call is TRGV9, the J call TRGJP1. CDR3 length: 15 amino acids. In germline, CDR1 is GITISATS, CDR2 ISYDGTV (reference sequence). Trimming at V came to 0 bases and at J to 0 bases, leaving 1 base not matched to a gene. As DNA, the CDR3 is TGTGCCTTGTGGGAGGTGCATACCACTGGTTGGTTCAAGATATTT. This translates into CALWEVHTTGWFKIF.

A remark on this clone: This CDR3 is also generated by other DNA sequences in the sample. The chain recombines TRGV2 with TRGJP2. The CDR3 has 15 residues. J lost 1 base, V lost 0 bases, and 2 bases had no gene match. Per germline, CDR1 EGSNGY and CDR2 YDSYNSKV. The DNA for the CDR3 is TGTGCCACCTGGGACGGGTCTAGTAGTGATTGGATCAAGACGTTT. Translation gives CATWDGSSSDWIKTF.

This chain joins TRGV2 and TRGJP2. With 6 bases clipped from V and 5 bases from J, the junction kept 6 bases outside the gene matches. Germline CDR1 EGSNGY, CDR2 YDSYNSKV. The CDR3 length is 13 residues. CDR3 residues: CATWIGSDWIKTF. In nucleotides, the CDR3 is TGTGCCACCTGGATTGGCAGTGATTGGATCAAGACGTTT.

The chain joins TRGV4 to TRGJP2. J was trimmed by 9 bases and V by 5 bases; bases with no gene match: 6. The CDR3 totals 12 residues. Germline V gene sequence: CDR1 EGSTGY, CDR2 YDSYTSSV. The CDR3 spells CATWGSHWIKTF. The CDR3 DNA reads as TGTGCCACCTGGGGGTCCCATTGGATCAAGACGTTT.

This clone turned up a few times. The chain uses TRGV9 and TRGJ1 or TRGJ2. In germline, CDR1 is GITISATS, CDR2 ISYDGTV (reference sequence). Germline trimming cut 2 bases from V and 2 bases from J; bases unmatched to any gene: 3. The CDR3 runs to 13 residues. This CDR3 reads CALWEGHYYKKLF. CDR3 nucleotides: TGTGCCTTGTGGGAGGGGCATTATTATAAGAAACTCTTT.

This clone was detected a few times. V is TRGV10 and J is TRGJP1. Being an ORF, TRGV10 has a function that is uncertain. After removal of 8 bases from V and 5 bases from J, the junction contained 9 bases not matched to a gene. CDR3 length: 14 amino acids. CDR3 region: CAAWDYRTGWFKIF. CDR3 DNA sequence: TGTGCTGCGTGGGATTATAGAACTGGTTGGTTCAAGATATTT.

In its sample, this clone was seen a few times. The DNA is left out, because the CDR3 cannot be placed on it with certainty; the CDR3 is given as TCRdb lists it. This rearrangement joins TRGV11 to TRGJP2. TRGV11 is labeled an ORF, and its function is uncertain. The CDR3 totals 17 residues, both ends included. The CDR3 here is CTTVPAGPRGHDWIKTF.